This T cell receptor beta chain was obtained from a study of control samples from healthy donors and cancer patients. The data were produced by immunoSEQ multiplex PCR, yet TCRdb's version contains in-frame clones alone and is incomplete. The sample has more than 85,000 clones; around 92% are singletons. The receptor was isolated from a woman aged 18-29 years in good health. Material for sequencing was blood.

The CDR3 region is CASSVGGTADTQYF. CDR3 in DNA: TGTGCCAGCAGCGTAGGCGGGACAGCAGATACGCAGTATTTT. The J gene is TRBJ2-3, the V gene TRBV9; D might be TRBD1 (7 bases). Trimming removed 0 bases at V and 4 bases at J, with 9 bases between. CDR1 SGDLS and CDR2 YYNGEE come from the germline V gene. This CDR3 contains 14 residues.